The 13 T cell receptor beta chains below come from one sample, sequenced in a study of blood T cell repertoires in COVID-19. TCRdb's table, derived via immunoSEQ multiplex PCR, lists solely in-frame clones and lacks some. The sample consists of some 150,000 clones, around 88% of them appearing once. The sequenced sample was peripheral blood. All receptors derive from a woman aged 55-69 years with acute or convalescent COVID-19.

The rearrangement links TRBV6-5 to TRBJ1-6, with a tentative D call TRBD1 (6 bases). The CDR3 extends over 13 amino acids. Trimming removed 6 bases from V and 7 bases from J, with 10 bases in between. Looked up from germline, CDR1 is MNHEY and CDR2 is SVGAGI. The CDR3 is CASRRTVNSPLHF. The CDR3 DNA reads TGTGCCAGCAGACGGACAGTAAATTCACCCCTCCACTTT.

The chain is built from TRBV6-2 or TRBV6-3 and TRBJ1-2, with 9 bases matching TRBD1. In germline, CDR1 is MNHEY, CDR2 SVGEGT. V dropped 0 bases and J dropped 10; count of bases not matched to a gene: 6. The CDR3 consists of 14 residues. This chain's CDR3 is CASSYSGQGEPYTF. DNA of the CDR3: TGTGCCAGCAGTTACTCGGGACAGGGTGAGCCCTACACCTTC.

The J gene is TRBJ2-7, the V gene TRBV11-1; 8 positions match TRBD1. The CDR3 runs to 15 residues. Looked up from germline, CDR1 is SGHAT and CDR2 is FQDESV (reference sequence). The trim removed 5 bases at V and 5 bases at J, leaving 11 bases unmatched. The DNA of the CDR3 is TGTGCCAGCAGCAACGCGAGGACAGGGTGGAACGAGCAGTACTTC. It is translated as CASSNARTGWNEQYF.

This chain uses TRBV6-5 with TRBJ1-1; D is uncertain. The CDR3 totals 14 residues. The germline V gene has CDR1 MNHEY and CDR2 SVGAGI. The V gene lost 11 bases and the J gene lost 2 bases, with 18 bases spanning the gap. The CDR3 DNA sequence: TGTGCCGGTGCCGTGGGAGGGTTAAACACTGAAGCTTTCTTT. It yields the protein CAGAVGGLNTEAFF.

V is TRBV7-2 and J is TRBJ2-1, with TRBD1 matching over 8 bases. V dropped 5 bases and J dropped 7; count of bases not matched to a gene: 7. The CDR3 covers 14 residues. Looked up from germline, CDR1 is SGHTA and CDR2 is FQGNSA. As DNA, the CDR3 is TGTGCCAGCAGCCCCAGACAGGGGTCGAATGAGCAGTTCTTC. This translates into CASSPRQGSNEQFF.

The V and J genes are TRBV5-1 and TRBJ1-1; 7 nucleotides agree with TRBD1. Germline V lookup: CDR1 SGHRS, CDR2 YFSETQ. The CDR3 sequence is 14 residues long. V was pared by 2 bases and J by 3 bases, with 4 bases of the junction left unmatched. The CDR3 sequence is CASSFEGADTEAFF. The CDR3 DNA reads TGCGCCAGCAGCTTCGAGGGGGCGGACACTGAAGCTTTCTTT.

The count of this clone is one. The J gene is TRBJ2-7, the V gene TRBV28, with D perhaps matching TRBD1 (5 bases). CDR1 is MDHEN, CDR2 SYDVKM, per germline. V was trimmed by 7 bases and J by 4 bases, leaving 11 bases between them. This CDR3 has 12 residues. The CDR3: CASTLGQYEQYF. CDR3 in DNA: TGTGCCAGCACATTGGGGCAATACGAGCAGTACTTC. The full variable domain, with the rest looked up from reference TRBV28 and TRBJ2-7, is DVKVTQSSRYLVKRTGEKVFLECVQDMDHENMFWYRQDPGLGLRLIYFSYDVKMKEKGDIPEGYSVSREKKERFSLILESASTNQTSMYLCASTLGQYEQYFGPGTRLTVT.

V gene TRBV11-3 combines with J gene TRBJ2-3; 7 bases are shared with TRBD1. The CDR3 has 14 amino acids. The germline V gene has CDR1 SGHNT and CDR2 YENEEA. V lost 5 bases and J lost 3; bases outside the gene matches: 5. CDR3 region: CASSLRGTTDTQYF. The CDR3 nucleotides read TGTGCCAGCAGCCTCAGGGGGACGACAGATACGCAGTATTTT.

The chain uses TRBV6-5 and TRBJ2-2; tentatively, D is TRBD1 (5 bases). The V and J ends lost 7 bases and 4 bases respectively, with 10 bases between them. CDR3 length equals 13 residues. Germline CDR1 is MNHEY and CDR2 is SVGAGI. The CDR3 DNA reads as TGTGCCAGCAAGGATACAGGCACCGGGGAGCTGTTTTTT. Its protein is CASKDTGTGELFF.

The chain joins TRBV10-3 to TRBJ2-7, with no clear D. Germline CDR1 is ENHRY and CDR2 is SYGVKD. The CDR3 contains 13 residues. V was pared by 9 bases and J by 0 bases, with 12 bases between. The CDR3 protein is CAISRESSYEQYF. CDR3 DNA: TGTGCCATTTCGAGAGAGAGCTCCTACGAGCAGTACTTC.

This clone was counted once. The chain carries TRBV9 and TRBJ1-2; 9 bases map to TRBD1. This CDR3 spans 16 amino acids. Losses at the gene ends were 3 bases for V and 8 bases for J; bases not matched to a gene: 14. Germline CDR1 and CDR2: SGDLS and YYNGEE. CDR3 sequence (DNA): TGTGCCAGCAGCGGTGGCGGGGACAGGGAATTAGGCGGCTACACCTTC. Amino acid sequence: CASSGGGDRELGGYTF.

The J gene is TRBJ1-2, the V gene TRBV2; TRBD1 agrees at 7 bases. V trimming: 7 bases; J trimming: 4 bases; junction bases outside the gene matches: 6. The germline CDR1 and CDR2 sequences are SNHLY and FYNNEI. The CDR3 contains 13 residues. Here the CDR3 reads CASTDRESYGYTF. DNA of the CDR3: TGTGCCAGCACCGACAGGGAGAGCTATGGCTACACCTTC.

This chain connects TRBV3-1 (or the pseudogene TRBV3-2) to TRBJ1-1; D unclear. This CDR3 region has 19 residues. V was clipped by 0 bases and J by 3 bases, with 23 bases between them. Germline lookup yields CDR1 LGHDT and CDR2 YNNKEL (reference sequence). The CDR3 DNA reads TGTGCCAGCAGCCAAGATCCACATAGGGAGCTAGCTTCGGACACTGAAGCTTTCTTT. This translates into CASSQDPHRELASDTEAFF.